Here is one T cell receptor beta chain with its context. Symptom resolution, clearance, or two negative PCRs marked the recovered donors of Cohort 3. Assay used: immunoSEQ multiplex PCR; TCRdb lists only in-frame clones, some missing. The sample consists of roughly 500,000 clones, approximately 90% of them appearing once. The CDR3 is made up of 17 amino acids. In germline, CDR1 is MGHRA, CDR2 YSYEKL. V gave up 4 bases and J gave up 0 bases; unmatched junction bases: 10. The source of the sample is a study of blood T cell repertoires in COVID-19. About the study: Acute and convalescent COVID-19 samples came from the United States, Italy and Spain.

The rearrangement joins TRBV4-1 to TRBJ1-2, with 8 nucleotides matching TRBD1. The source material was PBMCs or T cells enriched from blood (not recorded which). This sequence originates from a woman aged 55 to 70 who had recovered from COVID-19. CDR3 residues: CASSPTGTGPPNYGYTF. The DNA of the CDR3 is TGCGCCAGCAGCCCAACCGGGACAGGTCCGCCTAACTATGGCTACACCTTC.